This T cell receptor (beta chain) is drawn from a study of tumor-infiltrating lymphocytes in primary liver carcinoma. Points from the study as a whole: With p = 0.039, the top-250-clone fraction in tumors significantly exceeded that in blood. Overlap between tumor regions exceeded overlap of tumor with adjacent tissue or blood.

Constant-region priming of around 530 ng total RNA yielded TCR beta cDNA. ARM-PCR, slightly modified, supplied the TCR beta libraries through three nested multiplex PCR rounds. Amplification in the first two PCR rounds was performed using TRBV1-TRBV30 forward primers and a C-beta reverse primer for 10 cycles each. TCRdb analysed the multiplex PCR reads with MiXCR anew, one entry per CDR3 protein. The sample lists fewer than 85,000 distinct CDR3 sequences; roughly two thirds were seen once. Scientists recovered RNA and DNA together from roughly 20-30 mg of unsorted bulk tissue. The germline V gene has CDR1 MDHEN and CDR2 SYDVKM. The V gene end was trimmed by 5 bases and the J gene end by 8 bases; junction bases not matched to a gene: 7. The CDR3 runs to 13 residues. As for this clonotype: The target antigen is unknown.

The specimen was tumor-adjacent normal liver tissue. The clonotype was recovered from a man aged 35-49 years with primary liver carcinoma and hepatitis B virus infection. This chain connects TRBV28 to TRBJ2-3, with 7 bases identical to TRBD2. The CDR3 coding sequence is TGTGCCAGCAGTACGACTAGCTCAGGTACGCAGTATTTT. This translates into CASSTTSSGTQYF.